This is a list of T cell receptor beta chains from one sample in a study of shared clonotypes between healthy human individuals. This table comes from immunoSEQ multiplex PCR, and its TCRdb copy is limited to in-frame clones, with some not included. The profile covers 400,000 to 600,000 clones, with roughly 77% appearing a single time and around 14% taken by the ten largest. The sequenced material came from PBMCs. The receptor set was obtained from a middle-aged woman in good health. Some clones in this sample may be carry-over from other donors' samples. The CDR3 runs from the conserved cysteine through the conserved F or W.

>TRBV7-8|TRBJ2-3
CASSLPREDTQYF
>TRBV27|TRBJ2-3
CASSFRTSGTDTQYF
>TRBV4-3|TRBJ2-3
CASSQERRELDTQYF
>TRBV18|TRBJ1-1
CASSPGGANTEAFF
>TRBV2|TRBJ2-6
CASLGQVFSGANVLTF
>TRBV9|TRBJ2-2
CASSVGGITGELFF
>TRBV18|TRBJ2-2
CASSPPVRGPGTGELFF
>TRBV18|TRBJ2-1
CASSPGSPGQFF
>TRBV2|TRBJ2-1
CASRQAGDEQFF
>TRBV18|TRBJ2-7
CASSPNRDEQYF
>TRBV11-3|TRBJ2-2
CASSSRTSGEVGELFF
>TRBV6-5|TRBJ2-3
CASSRGQSTDTQYF
>TRBV7-2|TRBJ2-7
CASSLEGTVDYEQYF
>TRBV5-4|TRBJ2-2
CASSSRLDSNTGELFF
>TRBV7-8|TRBJ2-3
CASSLEYFGTDTQYF
>TRBV10-3|TRBJ2-4
CARNSGLGESAKNIQYF
>TRBV21-1|TRBJ2-3
CASYPPSTDTQYF
>TRBV7-6|TRBJ2-3
CASSSVSDTQYF
>TRBV19|TRBJ1-6
CASSMPPIDRVNSPLHF
>TRBV7-3|TRBJ2-7
CASSLTSGGGPYEQYF
>TRBV5-1|TRBJ2-5
CASSLGPSGGNQETQYF
>TRBV5-1|TRBJ1-4
CASSLEISSGGKLFF
>TRBV10-3|TRBJ2-2
CAISEERGITGELFF
>TRBV7-2|TRBJ2-4
CASSLAGGGKNIQYF
>TRBV7-9|TRBJ2-5
CASSPEGETQYF
>TRBV29-1|TRBJ2-1
CSVEWTRGNEQFF
>TRBV10-3|TRBJ1-3
CAISFDRVTGNTIYF
>TRBV7-8|TRBJ2-5
CASSPPSGARETQYF
>TRBV30|TRBJ2-1
CAWSVGGSYNEQFF
>TRBV28|TRBJ2-1
CASKRRLAGGSYNEQFF
>TRBV7-2|TRBJ2-1
CASSLAGGAYNEQFF
>TRBV10-3|TRBJ2-7
CASVGSSPYEQYF
>TRBV18|TRBJ1-1
CASSPNGQATEAFF
>TRBV4-1|TRBJ2-7
CASSQEQAGGRYEQYF
>TRBV28|TRBJ1-5
CASSLFLQPQHF
>TRBV11-2|TRBJ2-3
CASRPGTVTLTDTQYF
>TRBV18|TRBJ2-3
CASSAGAFTDTQYF
>TRBV5-1|TRBJ2-1
CASSLGSGRSNEQFF
>TRBV27|TRBJ2-3
CASSLRQGLGDTQYF
>TRBV9|TRBJ2-5
CASSPDYLGGSQYF
>TRBV7-2|TRBJ1-4
CASSLSGGTNEKLFF
>TRBV4-2|TRBJ2-7
CASSQDFSEVSYEQYF
>TRBV5-1|TRBJ2-3
CASSRDRVGTDTQYF
>TRBV7-9|TRBJ2-5
CASSHGGALETQYF
>TRBV5-1|TRBJ2-2
CASSPYLGNTGELFF
>TRBV10-3|TRBJ2-1
CAISGHTGNEQFF
>TRBV7-9|TRBJ2-7
CASRDSRLSYEQYF
>TRBV5-4|TRBJ2-7
CASSWGQGAFDEQYF
>TRBV7-6|TRBJ2-3
CASSLAQGPSTDTQYF
>TRBV19|TRBJ2-7
CASIICWEGQETSYEQYF
>TRBV5-1|TRBJ2-3
CASRSTTATDTQYF
>TRBV5-1|TRBJ1-2
CASSQEDFGYTF
>TRBV6-1|TRBJ1-2
CASSERGDYGYTF
>TRBV28|TRBJ2-1
CASGGRGIRGEQFF
>TRBV9|TRBJ2-1
CASSVLTSDNEQFF